This T cell receptor beta chain was sequenced in a study of PD-1 blockade in classical Hodgkin lymphoma (dated by TCRdb to 2018 to 2021). In the study overall: Nivolumab dosing was 3 mg/kg intravenously every 2 weeks, continuing until either disease progression or unacceptable toxicity. The study used CyTOF and TCR beta sequencing to define a peripheral blood immune signature of response to PD-1 blockade in classical Hodgkin lymphoma.

Broad study findings and their caveats: Patients starting nivolumab less than 1 year after ASCT had lower diversity and were excluded from later analyses to avoid confounding by immune reconstitution. Only a single clinical trial cohort was studied, and what caused the repertoire differences, possibly disease activity or prior therapy, remained undefined. Newly diagnosed patients were reported to have lower baseline TCR diversity than healthy donors, and relapsed/refractory patients were reported to have lower baseline TCR diversity still. CD4+ but not CD8+ TCR diversity rose significantly by C4D1 (p=0.0027 vs p=0.16), most apparent in complete responders (p=0.02). Baseline diversity similar to that of newly diagnosed patients was observed in trial patients achieving complete response, whereas significantly lower diversity was observed in partial responders and progressors.

Genomic DNA was extracted with the Qiagen DNeasy kit from unsorted PBMCs and from negatively selected CD4+ and CD8+ fractions. Using primers that anneal to V and J segments, immunoSEQ multiplex PCR amplified the TCR beta CDR3 regions. A synthetic immune receptor repertoire was used to minimize amplification bias, and any residual bias was removed computationally once sequencing was done. In the paper's pipeline: Repertoire diversity was quantified as the Shannon entropy index using custom Python scripts. The unsorted, CD4+ and CD8+ repertoires were each analyzed separately, with the exception of combined analyses, where CD4+ and CD8+ sequences were merged in silico. A clone counted as expanded when the clone's frequency after treatment rose at least 2-fold relative to C1D1, and clones undetected at baseline were given a pseudocount of 0.5. Singleton clones were defined as clones with 0 or 1 copy at C1D1, and non-singleton clones were defined as clones with 2 or more copies. By matching protein sequences in sorted samples from the same patient, clones expanded in unsorted samples were annotated as CD4+, CD8+ or unknown. Wilcoxon tests on paired samples were used to test changes in diversity from C1D1 to C4D1. Drawn from immuneACCESS, this table holds only the in-frame rearrangements with V and J called that TCRdb kept. Clones are partly lost; checked studies trace under half to an unresolved V gene and leave the rest unexplained. V and J calls and clone size are copied from that table; D and trimming were computed from the DNA. The sample has over 50,000 clones on record, nearly 90% of them singletons. The top ten constitute 7% to 8.5% of the sample.

From the cysteine through the phenylalanine, the CDR3 covers 16 amino acids. Here the CDR3 DNA is all that survives: 48 bases in frame from base 1. The germline ends are 11 bases apart after V is trimmed by 1 base and J by 0 bases. The germline V gene specifies SGHRS as CDR1 and YFSETQ as CDR2. According to the study, the label for this sample's time point signals: cycle 4 day 1 (C4D1), after less than 7 weeks of nivolumab. Relapse after autologous stem cell transplantation had occurred in all trial patients, and cohorts A, B and C were distinguished by prior brentuximab vedotin exposure. The trial cohort comprised 56 patients with relapsed/refractory classical Hodgkin lymphoma whose best overall responses were complete response, partial response or progressive disease. Single-agent nivolumab was administered to trial patients in the multi-cohort phase II CheckMate 205 trial. An independent review committee assessed best overall response using the 2007 International Working Group response criteria. PBMCs from the trial were collected at three points: immediately before nivolumab initiation (C1D1), and during therapy at cycle 2 day 1 and cycle 4 day 1. Peripheral blood was collected in 8 mL Vacutainer Cell Preparation Tubes, from which PBMCs were isolated by centrifugation and then cryopreserved.

A note on this clone: Its antigen is still unknown. Nothing much larger sits one base from this clone, and base qualities are not available.

Recombination linked TRBV5-1 to TRBJ2-1; TRBD2 is a possible D gene, resting on 6 matching bases. This receptor was obtained from a human donor with classical Hodgkin lymphoma. Sample: peripheral blood mononuclear cells (PBMCs), taken before the fourth cycle of nivolumab. The CDR3 protein sequence reads: CASSLIPGSSYNEQFF. The DNA reads TGCGCCAGCAGCTTGATACCCGGGAGCTCCTACAATGAGCAGTTCTTC.